The 24 T cell receptor beta chains in this list originate from one sample, sequenced in a study of memory CD4+ T cells and cytomegalovirus serostatus. Single viable CD3+CD4+CD8-CD45RO+ cells were sorted as the memory CD4+ T cells. Sequencing used immunoSEQ multiplex PCR; TCRdb keeps in-frame clones, though not all of them. The sample records 46,000 or so clones, 78% being singletons. The sample was memory CD4+ T cells from blood. These receptors were taken from an adult in good health and CMV-seronegative.

The chain uses TRBV11-2 and TRBJ1-1; 8 bases fit TRBD1. V dropped 3 bases and J dropped 0; count of bases not matched to a gene: 3. Germline loops: CDR1 SGHAT, CDR2 FQNNGV. This CDR3 contains 15 residues. The DNA for the CDR3 is TGTGCCAGCAGCTTTGGGGACAGGCTGAACACTGAAGCTTTCTTT. This encodes CASSFGDRLNTEAFF.

The chain is built from TRBV2 and TRBJ1-6; D remains ambiguous. This CDR3 has 14 residues. The ends were cut back, 8 bases at V and 3 bases at J, with 11 bases in the middle. Germline assignment: CDR1 SNHLY and CDR2 FYNNEI. The CDR3 reads CASLAGHYNSPLHF. The CDR3 nucleotides read TGTGCCAGCCTCGCAGGCCACTATAATTCACCCCTCCACTTT.

The chain combines TRBV28 with TRBJ2-3; tentatively, D is TRBD1 or TRBD2 (6 bases each). Germline CDR1 MDHEN, CDR2 SYDVKM. The CDR3 extends over 13 amino acids. Trimming removed 6 bases from V and 7 bases from J, with 14 bases in between. CDR3 sequence reads: CASSPRRGNTQYF. The CDR3 DNA follows: TGTGCCAGCAGCCCCCGGAGGGGGAATACGCAGTATTTT.

The chain is built from TRBV5-5 and TRBJ1-1, with D tentatively TRBD1 (6 bases). The CDR3 contains 14 residues. V lost 1 base, J lost 5 bases, and 12 bases lay in between. Germline-derived CDR1 and CDR2 are SGHKS and YYEKEE (reference sequence). In DNA form, the CDR3 reads TGTGCCAGCAGCTTGTCAGGGGAGAGGACTGAAGCTTTCTTT. Translation: CASSLSGERTEAFF.

This clone occurred once. The chain uses TRBV4-3 and TRBJ2-2, with TRBD1 matching 7 bases. Germline V gene lookup returns CDR1 LGHNA and CDR2 YSLEER. This CDR3 has 18 amino acids. J gave up 7 bases and V 2 bases, and 16 bases lay outside the gene matches. The CDR3 loop reads CASSQNLRVTGYGGELFF. CDR3 DNA: TGCGCCAGCAGCCAAAACCTCCGGGTGACAGGGTACGGCGGGGAGCTGTTTTTT.

The chain's CDR3 is CASRRDQGAHYGYTF. CDR3 bases: TGTGCCAGCAGACGGGACCAGGGGGCTCACTATGGCTACACCTTC. This chain uses TRBV27 with TRBJ1-2; TRBD1 agrees at 8 bases. Germline trimming cut 6 bases from V and 3 bases from J; bases unmatched to any gene: 9. The CDR3 sequence is 15 residues long. Germline CDR1 MNHEY, CDR2 SMNVEV (reference sequence).

The CDR3 region is CASSLGLGDTIYEQYF. The CDR3 nucleotides read TGCGCCAGCAGCTTGGGACTAGGGGACACCATCTACGAGCAGTACTTC. The rearrangement uses TRBV5-1 and TRBJ2-7, with D perhaps matching TRBD1 or TRBD2 (6 bases each). The CDR3 sequence is 16 residues long. Trimming took off 0 bases at V and 3 bases at J, with 16 bases between the two ends. CDR1 and CDR2 (germline): SGHRS, YFSETQ. The variable domain in full, with the rest retrieved from reference TRBV5-1 and TRBJ2-7, is KAGVTQTPRYLIKTRGQQVTLSCSPISGHRSVSWYQQTPGQGLQFLFEYFSETQRNKGNFPGRFSGRQFSNSRSEMNVSTLELGDSALYLCASSLGLGDTIYEQYFGPGTRLTVT.

This sequence joins TRBV18 and TRBJ1-5; 7 bases match TRBD1. Trimming cost V 0 bases and J 5 bases; bases outside gene matches: 7. Looked up from germline, CDR1 is KGHSH and CDR2 is LQKENI. This CDR3 contains 16 residues. The CDR3, as DNA: TGTGCCAGCTCACCACCGACAGGGAACAGGGATCAGCCCCAGCATTTT. It is translated as CASSPPTGNRDQPQHF. The entire variable domain, with the rest obtained from reference TRBV18 and TRBJ1-5, is as follows: NAGVMQNPRHLVRRRGQEARLRCSPMKGHSHVYWYRQLPEEGLKFMVYLQKENIIDESGMPKERFSAEFPKEGPSILRIQQVVRGDSAAYFCASSPPTGNRDQPQHFGDGTRLSIL.

This clone appeared a single time. This chain links TRBV4-3 with TRBJ2-7; 8 bases line up with TRBD1. With 4 bases clipped from V and 0 bases from J, the junction kept 2 bases outside the gene matches. The germline V gene encodes CDR1 LGHNA and CDR2 YSLEER. The CDR3 spans 14 residues. CDR3 region: CASSPTGGSYEQYF. CDR3 DNA: TGCGCCAGCAGCCCCACAGGGGGCTCCTACGAGCAGTACTTC.

About this clone itself: Other DNA sequences in this specimen translate into the identical CDR3. The J gene is TRBJ2-7, the V gene TRBV5-6; D might be TRBD2 (5 bases). Germline CDR1 SGHDT, CDR2 YYEEEE. The V end was cut by 8 bases, the J end by 4 bases, with 19 bases between. CDR3 length equals 14 residues. This chain's CDR3 is CASNPAGEFYEQYF. The CDR3 DNA reads TGTGCCAGTAACCCTGCCGGGGAGTTTTACGAGCAGTACTTC.

The rearrangement uses TRBV4-3 and TRBJ2-1; TRBD2 agrees at 12 bases. This CDR3 is 16 amino acids long. Losses at the gene ends were 7 bases for V and 9 bases for J; bases not matched to a gene: 13. CDR1 LGHNA and CDR2 YSLEER come from the germline V gene. In DNA, the CDR3 is TGCGCCAGCACCCGTGTGGCTAGCGGGGGGGTAGGTGAGCAGTTCTTC. This codes for CASTRVASGGVGEQFF.

This clone was observed once. The V gene is TRBV27, the J gene TRBJ1-5; the match to TRBD1 covers 9 bases. Germline lookup yields CDR1 MNHEY and CDR2 SMNVEV (reference sequence). This CDR3 region has 14 residues. The ends lost 7 bases at V and 6 bases at J; junction bases unmatched: 7. The CDR3 is CASKTGQGSQPQHF. The CDR3 DNA reads TGTGCCAGCAAAACGGGACAGGGATCTCAGCCCCAGCATTTT.

This clone was seen a handful of times. The V call is TRBV19, the J call TRBJ2-7; 7 nucleotides align to TRBD1. V was pared by 6 bases and J by 5 bases, with 4 bases of the junction left unmatched. The CDR3 sequence is 12 residues long. Per germline, CDR1 LNHDA and CDR2 SQIVND (reference sequence). The CDR3 nucleotides are TGTGCCAGTAGGAAGGGGGCTCACGAGCAGTACTTC. This gives the protein CASRKGAHEQYF.

The V gene is TRBV29-1, the J gene TRBJ2-7, with a possible D match to TRBD2 (5 bases). The length of the CDR3 is 11 residues. V was trimmed by 4 bases and J by 7 bases, leaving 11 bases between them. The germline V gene encodes CDR1 SQVTM and CDR2 ANQGSEA. CDR3 DNA: TGCAGCGTTGGAAGATCGGGGGAGCAGTACTTC. This gives the protein CSVGRSGEQYF.

CDR3 DNA sequence: TGTGCCAGCTCACCACGGATGGAAGATACGCAGTATTTT. This sequence encodes CASSPRMEDTQYF. This chain links TRBV18 with TRBJ2-3; unclear D gene. Germline lookup yields CDR1 KGHSH and CDR2 LQKENI. The CDR3 has 13 residues. V shed 1 base and J shed 5 bases, with 7 bases lying between them.

The CDR3 nucleotides are TGTGCCAGCAGCTTTACCGGGACAGGGGGTGAAAAACTGTTTTTT. Residues: CASSFTGTGGEKLFF. The chain is built from TRBV5-5 and TRBJ1-4; 11 bases agree with TRBD1. Germline trimming cut 2 bases from V and 7 bases from J; bases unmatched to any gene: 4. The CDR3 extends over 15 amino acids. From germline, CDR1 is SGHKS and CDR2 YYEKEE (reference sequence).

The table lists this clone with a few counts. This sequence joins TRBV11-2 and TRBJ1-1, with a tentative D call TRBD1 (6 bases). Germline CDR1 and CDR2: SGHAT and FQNNGV. This CDR3 contains 15 residues. Trimming pared 2 bases from V and 1 base from J, leaving 11 bases between. DNA for the CDR3: TGTGCCAGCAGCTTATCAGACAGGCCGAACACTGAAGCTTTCTTT. As protein: CASSLSDRPNTEAFF.

V is TRBV30 and J is TRBJ1-2; D is possibly TRBD1 (6 bases). Looked up from germline, CDR1 is GTSNPN and CDR2 is SVGIG (reference sequence). The CDR3 has 13 amino acids. The germline V and J ends were trimmed by 4 bases and 4 bases, with 13 bases remaining between them. CDR3: CAWNRDRPYGYTF. The CDR3 nucleotides read TGTGCCTGGAACAGGGATCGCCCCTATGGCTACACCTTC.

This clone was seen more than once but under ten times. V gene TRBV19 combines with J gene TRBJ2-2; 9 bases fit TRBD1. Germline CDR1 LNHDA, CDR2 SQIVND (reference sequence). V lost 4 bases, J lost 2 bases, and 8 bases stayed unmatched. This CDR3 spans 17 amino acids. In nucleotides, the CDR3 is TGTGCCAGTAGTAAGGCACCACAGGGGGCAAACACCGGGGAGCTGTTTTTT. Translating gives CASSKAPQGANTGELFF.

The chain couples TRBV6-6 to TRBJ1-5; D is possibly TRBD1 (6 bases). The V gene lost 7 bases and the J gene lost 4 bases, with 11 bases spanning the gap. This CDR3 spans 13 amino acids. Germline V lookup: CDR1 MNHNY, CDR2 SVGAGI (reference sequence). CDR3 nucleotide sequence: TGTGCCAGCAACCAGGGGCGGAATCAGCCCCAGCATTTT. Protein product: CASNQGRNQPQHF.

This chain connects TRBV30 to TRBJ1-2; tentatively, D is TRBD1 (6 bases). The CDR3 is made up of 14 amino acids. V lost 2 bases to trimming and J lost 4 bases, with 14 bases between them. Germline CDR1 is GTSNPN and CDR2 is SVGIG (reference sequence). In DNA form, the CDR3 reads TGTGCCTGGAGTTTGGAGGTCAGGGGCTATGGCTACACCTTC. Residues: CAWSLEVRGYGYTF. The full variable domain, completed using reference TRBV30 and TRBJ1-2, is SQTIHQWPATLVQPVGSPLSLECTVEGTSNPNLYWYRQAAGRGLQLLFYSVGIGQISSEVPQNLSASRPQDRQFILSSKKLLLSDSGFYLCAWSLEVRGYGYTFGSGTRLTVV.

This clone was picked up a small number of times. The J gene is TRBJ1-2, the V gene TRBV28; D is unresolved. V lost 8 bases and J 4 bases, leaving 14 bases between the germline ends. Germline assignment: CDR1 MDHEN and CDR2 SYDVKM. The length of the CDR3 is 13 residues. The CDR3 sequence: CASAVGRGYGYTF. The CDR3 coding sequence is TGTGCCAGCGCCGTTGGACGGGGCTATGGCTACACCTTC.

The chain employs TRBV2 and TRBJ2-3; D might be TRBD2 (5 bases). This CDR3 region has 15 residues. CDR1 is SNHLY, CDR2 FYNNEI, per germline. Trimming took 4 bases from V and 2 from J, leaving 13 bases between them. CDR3 sequence: CASSGLSSITDTQYF. CDR3 DNA sequence: TGTGCCAGCAGTGGACTATCATCGATCACAGATACGCAGTATTTT.

J is TRBJ2-7 and V is TRBV6-1; 9 bases fit TRBD1. The ends lost 9 bases at V and 5 bases at J; junction bases unmatched: 8. CDR3 length: 13 amino acids. Per germline, CDR1 MNHNS and CDR2 SASEGT. The CDR3 DNA sequence: TGTGCCAGTCGCGCCGGGACAGGGAACGAGCAGTACTTC. Amino acid sequence: CASRAGTGNEQYF.